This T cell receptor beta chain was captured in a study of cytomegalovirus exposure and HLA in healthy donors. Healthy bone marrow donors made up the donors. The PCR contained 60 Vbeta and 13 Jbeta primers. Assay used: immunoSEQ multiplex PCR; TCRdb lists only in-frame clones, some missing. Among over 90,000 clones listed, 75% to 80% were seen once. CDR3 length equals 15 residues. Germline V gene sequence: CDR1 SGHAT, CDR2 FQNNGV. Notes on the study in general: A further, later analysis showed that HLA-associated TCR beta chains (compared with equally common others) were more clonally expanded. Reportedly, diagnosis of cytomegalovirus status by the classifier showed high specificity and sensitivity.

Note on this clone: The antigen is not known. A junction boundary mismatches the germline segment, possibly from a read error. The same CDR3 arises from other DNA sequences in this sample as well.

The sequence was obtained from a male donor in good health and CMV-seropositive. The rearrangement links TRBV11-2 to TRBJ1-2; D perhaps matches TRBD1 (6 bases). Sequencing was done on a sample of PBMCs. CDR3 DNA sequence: TGTGCTAGCAGCTTAGAAGGAGGGGGGGTATATGGCTACACCTTC. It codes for CASSLEGGGVYGYTF.